This T cell receptor beta chain comes out of a study of T cell responses to AZD1222 COVID-19 vaccine. Germline V gives CDR1 SQVTM, CDR2 ANQGSEA. Trimming cost V 4 bases and J 2 bases, with 6 bases left between them. The CDR3 consists of 12 residues. On this clone itself: The antigen is unknown.

Study-level results: Recipients of two AZD1222 doses showed rising Spike-specific TCR breadth and depth. Donors were mostly white British, more females; clonal diversity possibly underestimated. Reportedly, nearly half of unique spike TCRs recognized epitopes outside B.1.351/B.1.1.7 mutations.

Assay: immunoSEQ multiplex PCR; the TCRdb copy retains only in-frame clones and omits some. Of about 180,000 clones in the sample, about nine tenths are singletons; the top ten hold about 1.4%. This TCR came from an adult in good health. This specimen was peripheral blood, taken on day 0 of AZD1222 vaccination. The chain employs TRBV29-1 and TRBJ1-5; D uncertain. The CDR3 is CSVANGNQPQHF. As DNA, the CDR3 is TGCAGCGTTGCTAATGGCAATCAGCCCCAGCATTTT.